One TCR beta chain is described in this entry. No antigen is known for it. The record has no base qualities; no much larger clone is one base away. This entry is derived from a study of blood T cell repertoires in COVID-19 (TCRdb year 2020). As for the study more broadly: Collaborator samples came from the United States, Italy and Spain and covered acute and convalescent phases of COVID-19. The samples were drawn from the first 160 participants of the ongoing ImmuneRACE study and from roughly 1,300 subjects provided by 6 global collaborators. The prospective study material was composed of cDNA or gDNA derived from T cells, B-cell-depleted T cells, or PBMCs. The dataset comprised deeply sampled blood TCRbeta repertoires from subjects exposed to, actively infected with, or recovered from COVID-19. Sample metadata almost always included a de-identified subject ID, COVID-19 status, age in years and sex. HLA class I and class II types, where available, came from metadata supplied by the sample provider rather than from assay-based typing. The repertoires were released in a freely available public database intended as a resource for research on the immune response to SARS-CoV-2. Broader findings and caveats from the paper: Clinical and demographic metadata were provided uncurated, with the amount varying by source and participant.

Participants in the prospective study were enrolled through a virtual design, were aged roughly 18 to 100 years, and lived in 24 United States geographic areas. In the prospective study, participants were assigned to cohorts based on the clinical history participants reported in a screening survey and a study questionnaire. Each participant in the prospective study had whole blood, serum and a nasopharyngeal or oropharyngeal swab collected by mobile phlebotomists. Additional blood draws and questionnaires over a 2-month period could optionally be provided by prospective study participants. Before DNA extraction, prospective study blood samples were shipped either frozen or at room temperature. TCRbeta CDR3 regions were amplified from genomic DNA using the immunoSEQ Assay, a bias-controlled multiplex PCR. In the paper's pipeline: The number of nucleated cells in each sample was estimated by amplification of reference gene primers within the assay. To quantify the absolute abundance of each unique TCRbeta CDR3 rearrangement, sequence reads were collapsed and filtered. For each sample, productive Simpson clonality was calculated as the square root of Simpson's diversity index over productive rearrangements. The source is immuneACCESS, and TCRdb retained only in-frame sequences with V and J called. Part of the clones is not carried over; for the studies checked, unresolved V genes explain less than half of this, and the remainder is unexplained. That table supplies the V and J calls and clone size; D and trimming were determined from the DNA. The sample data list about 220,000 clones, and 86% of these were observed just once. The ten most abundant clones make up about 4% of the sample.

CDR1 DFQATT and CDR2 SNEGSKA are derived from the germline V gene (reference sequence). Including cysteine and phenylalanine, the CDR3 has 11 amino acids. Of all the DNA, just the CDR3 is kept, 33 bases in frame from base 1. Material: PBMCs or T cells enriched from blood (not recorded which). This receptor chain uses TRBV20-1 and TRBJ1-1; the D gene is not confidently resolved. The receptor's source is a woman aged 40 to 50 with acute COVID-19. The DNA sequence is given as TGCAGGGCGGTCAGGAACACTGAAGCTTTCTTT. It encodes CRAVRNTEAFF.